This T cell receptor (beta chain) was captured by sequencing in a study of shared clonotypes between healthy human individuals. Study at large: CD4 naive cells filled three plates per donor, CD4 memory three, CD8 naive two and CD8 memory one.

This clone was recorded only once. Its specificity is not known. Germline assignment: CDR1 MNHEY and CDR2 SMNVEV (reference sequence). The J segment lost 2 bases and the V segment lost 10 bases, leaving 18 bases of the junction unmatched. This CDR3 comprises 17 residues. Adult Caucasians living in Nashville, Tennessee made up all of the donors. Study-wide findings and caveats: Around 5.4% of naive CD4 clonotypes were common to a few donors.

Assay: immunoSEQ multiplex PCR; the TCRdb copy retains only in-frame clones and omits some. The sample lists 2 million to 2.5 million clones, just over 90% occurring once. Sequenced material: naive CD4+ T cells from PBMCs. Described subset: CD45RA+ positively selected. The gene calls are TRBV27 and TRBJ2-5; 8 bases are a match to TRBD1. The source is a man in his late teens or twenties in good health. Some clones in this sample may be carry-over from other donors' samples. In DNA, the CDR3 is TGTGCCATCCCGACCAAACGACAGGGGTATGATCAAGAGACCCAGTACTTC. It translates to CAIPTKRQGYDQETQYF.